The T cell receptor (beta chain) described here comes from a study of regulatory T cells in long-lasting Graves disease. With 5 bases removed from V and 6 bases from J, the gap between germline ends came to 14 bases. Looked up from germline, CDR1 is WSHSY and CDR2 is SAAADI. The CDR3 runs 15 residues. Time point indicated: newly diagnosed GD, antithyroid drugs for less than 3 months. RNA extracted from PBMCs served as the sequencing template. Sequencing libraries for TCR beta were prepared with iRepertoire HTBI primers and Arm-PCR of CDR3 regions. TCRdb analysed the multiplex PCR reads with MiXCR anew, one entry per CDR3 protein. This sample has about 530,000 distinct CDR3 sequences; about 15% occur once, and the top ten carry roughly 25%. The same sample was also used in a study of T cells in Graves' hyperthyroidism and ophthalmopathy.

The TCR originated in a woman aged 40 to 65 with Graves disease. This chain links TRBV10-2 with TRBJ1-6, with D tentatively TRBD1 (6 bases). Source: peripheral blood mononuclear cells (PBMCs), taken at new diagnosis, from a patient treated with antithyroid drugs. The CDR3 protein is CASSPAGALNSPLHF. In DNA, the CDR3 is TGCGCCAGCAGTCCGGCGGGGGCCCTTAATTCACCCCTCCACTTT.